This note documents a single T cell receptor (beta chain) sequence. Using its own MiXCR run on the 5' RACE reads, TCRdb lists one record per CDR3 protein. The table includes around 120,000 distinct CDR3 sequences, approximately 12% detected once. The sample comes from a study of spatial heterogeneity in lung cancer. As to time point: blood at routine non-recurrence follow-up after resection. Whole RNA, isolated from tumor, nontumor lung or frozen PBMC, was sequenced without prior sorting. Germline assignment: CDR1 LNHDA and CDR2 SQIVND (reference sequence). CDR3 length: 14 amino acids. The V end lost 6 bases, the J end lost 6 bases, and 15 bases lay between the germline ends.

This clonotype was obtained from a male donor with early-stage non-small cell lung cancer. The specimen comprised PBMCs, sampled at follow-up. The chain links TRBV19 to TRBJ1-5; weak D call: TRBD1 (5 bases). The CDR3 region is CASSSVGGTQPQHF. CDR3 coding DNA: TGTGCCAGTAGCTCGGTGGGGGGGACTCAGCCCCAGCATTTT.